This passage covers 14 T cell receptor beta chains from one sample sequenced in a study of blood T cell repertoires in COVID-19. Libraries were prepared by immunoSEQ multiplex PCR; TCRdb keeps only in-frame clonotypes and omits some of them. The data show 50,000 to 70,000 clones, with approximately 84% seen just once and approximately 15% held by the top ten. Sequencing was performed on peripheral blood. These receptors were collected from a man between 65 and 85 years old with active COVID-19.

The rearrangement joins TRBV6-5 to TRBJ1-2; 7 nucleotides match TRBD1. CDR3 length equals 13 residues. Germline loops: CDR1 MNHEY, CDR2 SVGAGI. V was pared by 4 bases and J by 2 bases, with 1 base of the junction left unmatched. CDR3 sequence: CASSSQGNYGYTF. CDR3 DNA: TGTGCCAGCAGTTCACAGGGGAACTATGGCTACACCTTC.

Only one count was recorded for this clone. The chain recombines TRBV7-7 with TRBJ1-5, with D possibly matching TRBD1 (6 bases). The CDR3 length is 14 residues. The V gene's germline CDR1 is SSHAT and CDR2 FNYEAQ (reference sequence). The CDR3 sequence: CASSAGVSNQPQHF. CDR3 nucleotides: TGTGCTAGCTCCGCAGGGGTGAGCAATCAGCCCCAGCATTTT.

The chain joins TRBV5-3 to TRBJ2-7; tentative D call: TRBD1 (5 bases). TRBV5-3 belongs to the ORF category, with a function that is uncertain. This CDR3 has 15 residues. V was pared by 2 bases and J by 2 bases, with 14 bases between. CDR3 DNA: TGTGCCAGAAGCTTTTTTTTTCAGGGAACCTACGAGCAGTACTTC. Its translation is CARSFFFQGTYEQYF.

This clone came up a few times. V gene TRBV27 combines with J gene TRBJ2-5, with D maybe TRBD2 (6 bases). The CDR3 runs 15 residues. V lost 2 bases and J lost 5, with 15 bases in between. CDR1 is MNHEY and CDR2 is SMNVEV in the germline V gene (reference sequence). The CDR3: CASSLGQAGRETQYF. In DNA, the CDR3 is TGTGCCAGCAGTTTAGGCCAGGCTGGGAGGGAGACCCAGTACTTC.

V is TRBV10-3 and J is TRBJ2-7, with TRBD2 matching over 11 bases. J lost 1 base, V lost 5 bases, and 4 bases had no gene match. CDR1 is ENHRY and CDR2 is SYGVKD in the germline V gene. This CDR3 has 15 residues. The CDR3 loop reads CAISTGTSGSYEQYF. As DNA, the CDR3 is TGTGCCATCAGTACCGGGACTAGCGGTTCCTACGAGCAGTACTTC.

The genes are TRBV12-3 or TRBV12-4 and TRBJ2-1, with 7 bases matching TRBD2. V lost 4 bases to trimming and J lost 6 bases; unmatched junction nucleotides: 0. CDR3 size: 12 residues. For the CDR3, the DNA is TGTGCCAGCAGTTGGGGGGGCAATGAGCAGTTCTTC. It codes for CASSWGGNEQFF.

The chain couples TRBV9 to TRBJ2-5; 9 bases line up with TRBD2. The germline gives CDR1 SGDLS, CDR2 YYNGEE. This CDR3 comprises 22 residues. Trimming took 4 bases from V and 5 from J; bases not matched to a gene: 30. As DNA, the CDR3 is TGTGCCAGCAGCAGGGGACCCGGGGATCGCGGGAGGGCCCCGAAGATGACGGAGACCCAGTACTTC. It translates to CASSRGPGDRGRAPKMTETQYF. Variable domain in full (rest from reference TRBV9 and TRBJ2-5): DSGVTQTPKHLITATGQRVTLRCSPRSGDLSVYWYQQSLDQGLQFLIQYYNGEERAKGNILERFSAQQFPDLHSELNLSSLELGDSALYFCASSRGPGDRGRAPKMTETQYFGPGTRLLVL.

This chain uses TRBV5-8 with TRBJ2-2; the match to TRBD1 covers 9 bases. Germline-derived CDR1 and CDR2 are SGHTS and YDEGEE. This CDR3 region has 16 residues. V lost 4 bases, J lost 3 bases, and 7 bases stayed unmatched. The CDR3 bases are TGTGCCAGCAGCCCCCCGACAGGGGGAGACACCGGGGAGCTGTTTTTT. This gives the protein CASSPPTGGDTGELFF.

This clone was observed a single time. CDR3: CASSPGPWREGLSYEQYF. DNA for the CDR3: TGTGCCAGCAGCCCAGGCCCTTGGCGGGAGGGCTTATCCTACGAGCAGTACTTC. This chain connects TRBV7-2 to TRBJ2-7; 9 bases are shared with TRBD2. After removal of 5 bases from V and 1 base from J, the junction contained 15 bases not matched to a gene. The CDR3 totals 18 residues. Germline V gene sequence: CDR1 SGHTA, CDR2 FQGNSA.

The chain has TRBV28 and TRBJ2-2; a possible D gene is TRBD1 (5 bases). Germline V gene lookup returns CDR1 MDHEN and CDR2 SYDVKM. V dropped 2 bases and J dropped 7 bases, with 11 bases sitting between them. CDR3 length: 14 amino acids. This CDR3 reads CASSLIGRGGELFF. CDR3 coding DNA: TGTGCCAGCAGTTTAATCGGTAGGGGCGGGGAGCTGTTTTTT.

The chain has TRBV28 and TRBJ1-1, with D tentatively TRBD1 (5 bases). V lost 5 bases to trimming and J lost 4 bases, with 11 bases between them. Germline lookup yields CDR1 MDHEN and CDR2 SYDVKM. CDR3 length equals 13 residues. Written as DNA, the CDR3 is TGTGCCAGCAGTCGTTTGCAGGGCACTGAAGCTTTCTTT. This codes for CASSRLQGTEAFF.

This chain connects TRBV18 to TRBJ2-4; the match to TRBD1 covers 8 bases. CDR3 length equals 13 residues. J lost 15 bases, V lost 1 base, and 8 bases had no gene match. Germline V gene lookup returns CDR1 KGHSH and CDR2 LQKENI. The CDR3 nucleotides read TGTGCCAGCTCACCACTGACAGGGGAGGAAGGGTACTTC. Protein sequence: CASSPLTGEEGYF.

V gene TRBV4-1 combines with J gene TRBJ1-2; 8 nucleotides agree with TRBD1. Germline V CDR1 and CDR2: MGHRA, YSYEKL. Losses at the gene ends were 2 bases for V and 8 bases for J; bases not matched to a gene: 7. This CDR3 is built from 14 residues. The CDR3: CASSQPPGGYGYTF. CDR3 DNA: TGCGCCAGCAGCCAACCGCCAGGGGGCTACGGCTACACCTTC.

This clone was seen just once. This sequence joins TRBV10-3 and TRBJ1-1; 7 nucleotides line up with TRBD1. CDR3 length: 15 residues. V was clipped by 6 bases and J by 3 bases; unmatched bases: 10. Germline V gives CDR1 ENHRY, CDR2 SYGVKD. The DNA for the CDR3 is TGTGCCATCAGCGCATCAGGGGGGTCGGACACTGAAGCTTTCTTT. Protein product: CAISASGGSDTEAFF.